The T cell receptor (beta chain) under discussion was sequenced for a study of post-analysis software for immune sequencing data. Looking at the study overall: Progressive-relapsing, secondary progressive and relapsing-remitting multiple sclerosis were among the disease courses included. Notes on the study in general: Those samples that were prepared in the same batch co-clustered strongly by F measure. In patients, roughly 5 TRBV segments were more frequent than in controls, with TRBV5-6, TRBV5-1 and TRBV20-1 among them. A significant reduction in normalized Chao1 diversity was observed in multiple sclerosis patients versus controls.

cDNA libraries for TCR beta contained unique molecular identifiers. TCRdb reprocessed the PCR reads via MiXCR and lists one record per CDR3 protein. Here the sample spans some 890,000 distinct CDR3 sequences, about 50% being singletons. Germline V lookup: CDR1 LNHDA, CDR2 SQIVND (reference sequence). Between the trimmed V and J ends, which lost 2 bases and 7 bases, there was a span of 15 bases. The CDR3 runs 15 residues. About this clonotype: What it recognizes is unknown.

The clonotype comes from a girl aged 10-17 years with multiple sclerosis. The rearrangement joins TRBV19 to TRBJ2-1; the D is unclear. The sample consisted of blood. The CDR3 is CASSIHSYRRNEQFF. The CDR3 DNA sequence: TGTGCCAGTAGTATACACTCTTACCGTCGGAATGAGCAGTTCTTC. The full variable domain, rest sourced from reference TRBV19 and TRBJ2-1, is DGGITQSPKYLFRKEGQNVTLSCEQNLNHDAMYWYRQDPGQGLRLIYYSQIVNDFQKGDIAEGYSVSREKKESFPLTVTSAQKNPTAFYLCASSIHSYRRNEQFFGPGTRLTVL.